The present T cell receptor beta chain was sequenced within a study of T cell responses to AZD1222 COVID-19 vaccine (dated by TCRdb to about 2021). About the study as a whole: Because spike-specific TCR depth and breadth did not differ between the two schedules, AZD1222 recipients who got a second dose at roughly 4 weeks were pooled with those who got a second dose at roughly 12 weeks. A total of about 240 trial participants underwent TCR sequencing, of whom about 210 received two doses of AZD1222 and some 26 received two doses of the MenACWY control vaccine. Trial participants were enrolled into age subgroups of 18-55, 56-69 and 70-plus years, which contained approximately 150, 28 and 58 TCR-sequenced participants, respectively. General conclusions and limits of the study: The 56-69-year group was small, and its depth increase did not reach significance, likely because of low power. Reportedly, almost half of the unique spike-specific TCRs recognized epitopes lying outside the regions that are mutated in the B.1.351 and B.1.1.7 variants. A significant rise in spike-specific TCR breadth and depth was observed after two AZD1222 doses relative to day 0 and relative to MenACWY recipients. The vaccine-associated CD4 TCRs covered the entire spike protein, and the dominant responses fell in regions 160-218 and 743-854. Most participants were white British and females outnumbered males, and the authors suggested that clonal diversity may have been underestimated. Because no day 14 peak-response samples were available, the repertoires could be characterized only after the peak T cell response. Conclusions about previously exposed vaccinees are limited, since just a handful of AZD1222 recipients were seropositive for SARS-CoV-2 at baseline.

The V and J ends are trimmed by 3 bases and 0 bases, leaving 11 bases between them. Via the germline V gene (reference sequence), CDR1 is WNHNN and CDR2 SYGVQD. Inclusive of the bounding cysteine and phenylalanine, the CDR3 is 15 residues long. The sequence is cut down to CDR3 DNA, 45 bases in frame from base 1. Details on this clone: Its target antigen remains unknown. No base quality values were provided; no much bigger clone lies one nucleotide off.

The time point label corresponds to: baseline before first vaccination. Samples from vaccinated people were obtained from the UK trials COV001 and COV002, which included a single-blind randomized controlled phase 2/3 trial of AZD1222 (ChAdOx1 nCoV-19) in healthy adults. For TCRbeta chain sequencing, PBMC samples were collected from trial participants at day 0 and at day 28 after the second dose. The CDR3 regions of human TCRbeta chains were analyzed by immunosequencing. Regarding the original processing steps: Repertoire TCRs were checked for matches against a reference library of SARS-CoV-2-specific TCRs that had been generated using the MIRA antigen-specificity platform. Breadth was defined as the fraction of unique TCRs that were SARS-CoV-2-associated, and depth was defined as the fraction of total T cells that were SARS-CoV-2-associated. Using the MIRA data, each spike-specific TCR was assigned both to the spike region to which the TCR was reactive and to a CD4 or CD8 class. Log10-transformed breadth and depth values were compared by one-way ANOVA with Sidak's multiple comparisons tests. Not all clones reach the TCRdb copy of this immuneACCESS table, which keeps in-frame sequences only. Checked studies attribute under half of the gap to unresolved V genes and leave the rest unexplained. V and J calls and clone size are as listed in that table; D and trimming were resolved from the DNA. A total of more than 65,000 clones appear in this sample, about 78% of them only once. The top ten hold around 20% of the sample.

The sequenced sample was peripheral blood, obtained on day 0 of AZD1222 vaccination. The receptor was isolated from an adult in good health. Here the chain combines TRBV10-1 and TRBJ1-1, and TRBD1 may be the D gene, going by 5 matching bases. CDR3 reads: CASSDQGRMNTEAFF. At the DNA level, the sequence is TGCGCCAGCAGTGATCAGGGAAGGATGAACACTGAAGCTTTCTTT.